These T cell receptor beta chains were read from a single sample in a study of T cell responses to AZD1222 COVID-19 vaccine. TCRdb's copy holds only in-frame clones and misses some; the assay was immunoSEQ multiplex PCR. The sample lists over 100,000 clones, roughly 93% occurring once. Here the sequenced sample was peripheral blood, taken on day 0 of AZD1222 vaccination. The receptors shown here come from an adult in good health. CDR3s include the opening cysteine and the closing phenylalanine or tryptophan. The D gene is left open where the match is weak. A row's size may be missing; if present it is once, few, many or a size class.

d_gene	v_gene	j_gene	abundance	CDR3nt	CDR3aa
NA	TRBV24-1	TRBJ1-2	NA	TGTGCCACCAGTCAGGACAGCTATGGCTACACCTTC	CATSQDSYGYTF
NA	TRBV21-1	TRBJ1-1	NA	TGTGCCAGCAGCTTACCAAGCACTCCCCGGGACAGGGAGGTGGCGGGCACTGAAGCTTTCTTT	CASSLPSTPRDREVAGTEAFF
TRBD1	TRBV9	TRBJ2-1	NA	TGTGCCAGCAGCGAATCGGACAGGGCAGTAGGTGAGCAGTTCTTC	CASSESDRAVGEQFF
NA	TRBV7-2	TRBJ2-7	NA	TGTGCCAGCAGCTATGGACTGGCAACCTACGAGCAGTACTTC	CASSYGLATYEQYF
TRBD1	TRBV2	TRBJ1-4	NA	TGTGCCAGCAGTCGACAGGGTTTGGGTGAGGAAAAACTGTTTTTT	CASSRQGLGEEKLFF
NA	TRBV6-5	TRBJ2-1	NA	TGTGCCAGCGTTCGTTCGGGCTACAATGAGCAGTTCTTC	CASVRSGYNEQFF
NA	TRBV18	TRBJ2-3	NA	TGTGCCAGCTCACCACCGGCAGGGCCAAGAACGCAGTATTTT	CASSPPAGPRTQYF
NA	TRBV12-3/TRBV12-4	TRBJ1-1	few	TGTGCCAGCAAAGAGTTGAACACTGAAGCTTTCTTT	CASKELNTEAFF
NA	TRBV27	TRBJ2-7	NA	TGTGCCAGCCTTGGGGTGGCAGGGAAGGCCTACGAGCAGTACTTC	CASLGVAGKAYEQYF
NA	TRBV7-6	TRBJ1-5	NA	TGTGCCAGCAGCCGGAATAGCAATCAGCCCCAGCATTTT	CASSRNSNQPQHF
NA	TRBV3-1/TRBV3-2	TRBJ2-3	NA	TGTGCCAGCAGCCAAGAATCTCAGGGGAGCACAGATACGCAGTATTTT	CASSQESQGSTDTQYF
TRBD1	TRBV5-6	TRBJ1-4	NA	TGTGCCAGCAGAGGCCAGGGACAGCTCTATAATGAAAAACTGTTTTTT	CASRGQGQLYNEKLFF
NA	TRBV7-8	TRBJ2-1	NA	TGTGCCAGCAGCTTCACTAGTTACGAGCAGTTCTTC	CASSFTSYEQFF
NA	TRBV12-3/TRBV12-4	TRBJ1-1	NA	TGTGCCAGCAGAGTGGGGCGGCCCACTGAAGCTTTCTTT	CASRVGRPTEAFF
NA	TRBV30	TRBJ1-1	NA	TGTGCCTGGAGTGTGGGTCTCGCTGAAGCTTTCTTT	CAWSVGLAEAFF
NA	TRBV11-2	TRBJ1-2	NA	TGTGCCAGCAGCCGTGCCCCAGCAAAGACCTCGGGGGGCTACACCTTC	CASSRAPAKTSGGYTF
NA	TRBV29-1	TRBJ1-2	NA	TGCAGCGTTGTGTGGACCGACGGCTACACCTTC	CSVVWTDGYTF
TRBD1	TRBV2	TRBJ1-2	NA	TGTGCCAGCAGTGAAGCTTTCCCCTGGAAGACAGGGGTCCTTTATGGCTACACCTTC	CASSEAFPWKTGVLYGYTF
NA	TRBV15	TRBJ2-2	NA	TGTGCCACCAGCAGAGATCTCGCCGGGGAGCTGTTTTTT	CATSRDLAGELFF
NA	TRBV5-1	TRBJ2-7	once	TGCGCCAGCAGCTTGGCGAGGCCCGCAGGCGAGCAGTACTTC	CASSLARPAGEQYF
NA	TRBV28	TRBJ2-5	NA	TGTGCCAGCACTTGGGACTGGGAGACCCAGTACTTC	CASTWDWETQYF
TRBD2	TRBV7-2	TRBJ2-3	NA	TGTGCCAGCAGCTCTAGCGGGTCTCGGGGAGATACGCAGTATTTT	CASSSSGSRGDTQYF
TRBD2	TRBV10-3	TRBJ2-7	NA	TGTGCCACCAAGCTCACTAGCGGGAGGGCCGTCGAGCAGTACTTC	CATKLTSGRAVEQYF
TRBD1	TRBV2	TRBJ1-4	once	TGTGCCAGCAGGACCGGACAGGCAACTAATGAAAAACTGTTTTTT	CASRTGQATNEKLFF
TRBD1	TRBV6-5	TRBJ1-4	NA	TGTGCCAGCAGTCACGACAGGGTTGACGAAAAACTGTTTTTT	CASSHDRVDEKLFF
TRBD2	TRBV4-1	TRBJ2-2	NA	TGCGCCAGCAGCCAACCGTATAGGACTAGCGTCGGGGAGCTGTTTTTT	CASSQPYRTSVGELFF
TRBD2	TRBV10-3	TRBJ2-7	NA	TGTGCCATCAGGGGGACTAGCGGTTCCAGGAGCTCCTACGAGCAGTACTTC	CAIRGTSGSRSSYEQYF
TRBD1	TRBV27	TRBJ2-7	NA	TGTGCCAGCAGCCCAGGGACAGCCTCGCACGAGCAGTACTTC	CASSPGTASHEQYF
NA	TRBV19	TRBJ2-1	NA	TGTGCCAGTAGTCCGAAGCGGCTTCCCGGCAATGAGCAGTTCTTC	CASSPKRLPGNEQFF
NA	TRBV10-3	TRBJ1-3	NA	TGTGCCATCAGGGGGAGCTCTGGAAACACCATATATTTT	CAIRGSSGNTIYF
NA	TRBV29-1	TRBJ1-2	once	TGCAGCGTCCTCGGAAGTAGGGGCGGCTACACCTTC	CSVLGSRGGYTF
TRBD2	TRBV3-1/TRBV3-2	TRBJ2-3	NA	TGTGCCAGCACCTACGGACTAGGCACAGATACGCAGTATTTT	CASTYGLGTDTQYF
NA	TRBV28	TRBJ1-1	NA	TGTGCCAGCAGTTTGGGGAAGATGAACACTGAAGCTTTCTTT	CASSLGKMNTEAFF
NA	TRBV7-2	TRBJ2-5	NA	TGTGCCAGCAGCACGTACCAAGAGACCCAGTACTTC	CASSTYQETQYF
NA	TRBV20-1	TRBJ1-1	NA	TGCAGTGCTAGGTTCGAGGTTAACGCTTTCTTT	CSARFEVNAFF
NA	TRBV21-1	TRBJ2-3	NA	TGTGCCAGCAGCAAAGAAGGGGGGCAAGATACGCAGTATTTT	CASSKEGGQDTQYF
NA	TRBV18	TRBJ2-7	NA	TGTGCCAGCTCACCGGACTCCTCCTACGAGCAGTACTTC	CASSPDSSYEQYF
NA	TRBV5-1	TRBJ2-2	NA	TGCGCCAGCAGCTTGGGGACTAACACCGGGGAGCTGTTTTTT	CASSLGTNTGELFF
TRBD1	TRBV7-9	TRBJ1-1	NA	TGTGCCAGCAGCCGGCCCGGGACAGGGGGTTTCCCTGAAGCTTTCTTT	CASSRPGTGGFPEAFF
TRBD2	TRBV5-1	TRBJ2-3	NA	TGCGCCAGCAGCTCCGGGACTAGCGGGAACACAGATACGCAGTATTTT	CASSSGTSGNTDTQYF
NA	TRBV30	TRBJ2-7	NA	TGTGCCTGGCAGCCCTACAGCTACGAGCAGTACTTC	CAWQPYSYEQYF
NA	TRBV9	TRBJ1-6	NA	TGTGCCAGCAGCGTAGGAGCTTATAATTCACCCCTCCACTTT	CASSVGAYNSPLHF